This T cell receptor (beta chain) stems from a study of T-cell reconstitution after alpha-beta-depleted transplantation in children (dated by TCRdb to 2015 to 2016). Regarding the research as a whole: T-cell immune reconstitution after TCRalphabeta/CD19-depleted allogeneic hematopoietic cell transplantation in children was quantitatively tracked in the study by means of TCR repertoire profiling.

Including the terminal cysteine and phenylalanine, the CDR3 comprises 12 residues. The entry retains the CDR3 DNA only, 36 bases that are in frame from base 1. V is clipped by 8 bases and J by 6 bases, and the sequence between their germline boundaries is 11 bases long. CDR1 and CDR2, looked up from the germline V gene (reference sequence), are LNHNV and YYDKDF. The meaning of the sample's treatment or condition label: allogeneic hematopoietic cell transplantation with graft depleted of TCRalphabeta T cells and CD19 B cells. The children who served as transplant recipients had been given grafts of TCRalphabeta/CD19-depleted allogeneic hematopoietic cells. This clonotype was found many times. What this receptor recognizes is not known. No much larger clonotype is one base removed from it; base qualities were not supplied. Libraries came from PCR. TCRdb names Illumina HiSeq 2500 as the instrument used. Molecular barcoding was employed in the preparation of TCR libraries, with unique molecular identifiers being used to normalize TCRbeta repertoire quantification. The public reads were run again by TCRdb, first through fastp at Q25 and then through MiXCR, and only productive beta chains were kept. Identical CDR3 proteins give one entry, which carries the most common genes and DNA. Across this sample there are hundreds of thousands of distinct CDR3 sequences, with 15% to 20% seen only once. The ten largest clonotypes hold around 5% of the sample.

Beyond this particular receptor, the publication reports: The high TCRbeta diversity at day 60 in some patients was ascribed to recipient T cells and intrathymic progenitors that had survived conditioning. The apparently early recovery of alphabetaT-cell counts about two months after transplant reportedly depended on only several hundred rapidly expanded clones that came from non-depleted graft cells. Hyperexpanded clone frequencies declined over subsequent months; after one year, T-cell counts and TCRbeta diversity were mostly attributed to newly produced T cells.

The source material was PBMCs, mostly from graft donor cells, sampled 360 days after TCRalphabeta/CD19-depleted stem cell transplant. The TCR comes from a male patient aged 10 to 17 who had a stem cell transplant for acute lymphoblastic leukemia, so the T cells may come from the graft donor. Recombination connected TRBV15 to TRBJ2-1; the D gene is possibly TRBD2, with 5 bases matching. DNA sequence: TGTGCCACCGGGGAGTTGGTCAATGAGCAGTTCTTC. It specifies CATGELVNEQFF. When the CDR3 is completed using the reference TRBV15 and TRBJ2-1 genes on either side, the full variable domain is DAMVIQNPRYQVTQFGKPVTLSCSQTLNHNVMYWYQQKSSQAPKLLFHYYDKDFNNEADTPDNFQSRRPNTSFCFLDIRSPGLGDTAMYLCATGELVNEQFFGPGTRLTVL.